A single TCR beta chain is shown here with its context. The antigen remains unidentified. Here immunoSEQ multiplex PCR was the method, and the copy in TCRdb shows in-frame clones only, minus some. The sample includes tens of thousands of clones, roughly 80% of them seen just once. Expansion of antigen-specific CD4+ T cells with viral peptide pools was carried out by the ViraFEST assay before sequencing. Once cultured for 10 days, the cells underwent separation to obtain CD4+ T cells. Recipients of the vaccine had no prior SARS-CoV-2 infection and negative nucleocapsid antibodies. A half-medium replacement with IL-2 medium was carried out on days 3 and 7. The record originates from a study of vaccination effects on CD4 cells after COVID-19. This receptor was taken from a human donor who received a COVID-19 vaccine. The sample consisted of CD4+ T cells from PBMCs cultured with HCoV-229E spike peptides, taken before COVID-19 vaccination.

Here the CDR3 DNA reads TGTGCCAGCAGCTTAAGACAGGGGATACAAGAGACCCAGTACTTC. Encoded protein: CASSLRQGIQETQYF. V is TRBV7-3 and J is TRBJ2-5; 8 bases map to TRBD1. The CDR3 totals 15 residues. Germline lookup yields CDR1 SGHTA and CDR2 FQGTGA. The V and J ends lost 1 base and 2 bases, in that order; junction bases with no gene match: 3.